The clone carrying this TCR beta chain occurred many times. The data originate from a study of spatial heterogeneity in lung cancer. Study summary: Alpha-chain sequences were detected in numbers that were consistently lower than beta-chain sequences.

On each TCR cDNA molecule, a unique molecular identifier was present. TCRdb used MiXCR to reprocess the 5' RACE reads, holding one entry per CDR3 protein. The data contain almost 75,000 distinct CDR3 sequences, roughly 14% of them seen just once; the ten biggest clones take up approximately 7.2%. The CDR3 sequence is 12 residues long. Per the germline V gene, CDR1 is SEHNR and CDR2 is FQNEAQ (reference sequence). V gave up 4 bases and J gave up 9 bases, with 10 bases separating them. Time point in this sample: sample taken at primary tumor resection. Extraction of whole RNA from tumor, nontumor lung or frozen PBMC preceded unsorted sequencing. Samples were donated by 72 untreated early-stage non-small cell lung cancer patients.

The sample consisted of PBMCs, taken at surgery. The rearrangement links TRBV7-9 to TRBJ2-1; D is undetermined. This receptor was taken from a male donor with early-stage non-small cell lung cancer. Written as DNA, the CDR3 is TGTGCCAGCAGCTCCACGGGCACTGAGCAGTTCTTC. It translates to CASSSTGTEQFF. Supplemented by reference TRBV7-9 and TRBJ2-1, the full variable domain reads DTGVSQNPRHKITKRGQNVTFRCDPISEHNRLYWYRQTLGQGPEFLTYFQNEAQLEKSRLLSDRFSAERPKGSFSTLEIQRTEQGDSAMYLCASSSTGTEQFFGPGTRLTVL.